This T cell receptor beta chain was profiled in a study of T cells after yellow fever vaccination. Study conclusions and caveats: On re-exposure, the response was weaker but peaked faster, at day 5 versus 15. Clones from primary vaccination mostly reappeared after the booster (roughly 95% CD4, over 85% CD8). Some clonotypes, a small share, were shared between CD4 and CD8 compartments.

For TCR, cDNA came from 5'RACE template switching, which added a universal primer site and UMIs. MiXCR, run by TCRdb on the 5' RACE reads, gives a single entry per CDR3 protein. This sample carries some 350,000 distinct CDR3 sequences, roughly 11% of them seen once, and the ten largest clones take roughly 18%. V shed 5 bases and J 2 bases; nucleotides not matched to a gene: 5. The CDR3 totals 14 residues. This clonotype was picked up a small number of times. The target antigen is unknown. The TCR originated in a man aged 18 to 30 who received the YFV17D yellow fever vaccine. V usage is TRBV6-7 and J usage is TRBJ2-7, with 8 bases matching TRBD1. TRBV6-7 carries the ORF label, with uncertain function. Sequencing used PBMCs, obtained on the day of the first yellow fever vaccination. This CDR3 is CASSHRTGPYEQYV. The CDR3 DNA follows: TGTGCCAGCAGTCACCGGACAGGGCCCTACGAGCAGTACGTC.